This T cell receptor (beta chain) was profiled in a study of shared clonotypes between healthy human individuals. Trimming pared 4 bases from V and 5 bases from J, leaving 14 bases between. Germline V CDR1 and CDR2: SGHRS, YFSETQ. There are 14 residues in the CDR3. Each cell subset's genomic DNA was divided evenly among several immunoSEQ plates. Using immunoSEQ multiplex PCR, the repertoire was profiled, and TCRdb retains in-frame clones only, with some absent. The sample records approximately 2.3 million clones, approximately 93% being singletons. The chain recombines TRBV5-1 with TRBJ2-3; D might be TRBD2 (6 bases). The sample taken for sequencing was naive CD4+ T cells from PBMCs. Stated subset: CD45RA+ positively selected. This sequence originates from a young man in good health. Some clones in this sample may be carry-over from other donors' samples. DNA of the CDR3: TGCGCCAGCAGCGACGGGAGTCCTGGAGATACGCAGTATTTT. Amino acids: CASSDGSPGDTQYF.